This T cell receptor (beta chain) was recorded in a study of CD8 T cells in ankylosing spondylitis. Regarding the study as a whole: The study looked at matched synovial fluid samples from ankylosing spondylitis patients. Disease-linked clones were reported to be significantly enriched there. One TCR beta motif, made up of about 8 highly homologous variants, appeared characteristic of ankylosing spondylitis blood.

Trimming cost V 6 bases and J 6 bases, with 16 bases left between them. The CDR3 runs to 13 residues. Germline V CDR1 and CDR2: DFQATT, SNEGSKA (reference sequence). This clonotype has only a few counts. Its target is not known. TCRdb itself ran the 5' RACE reads through MiXCR, one entry per CDR3 protein. The repertoire holds around 150,000 distinct CDR3 sequences, with approximately 16% as singletons. The specimen sequenced was blood, either unsorted or a sorted T cell fraction (not recorded which). This clonotype originated in a male donor with ankylosing spondylitis or in good health (not recorded which). The genes are TRBV20-1 and TRBJ2-3; D is perhaps TRBD1 or TRBD2 (5 bases each). The DNA of the CDR3 is TGCAGTGCGCTAAACCGGGACCAGGATACGCAGTATTTT. Its translation: CSALNRDQDTQYF.